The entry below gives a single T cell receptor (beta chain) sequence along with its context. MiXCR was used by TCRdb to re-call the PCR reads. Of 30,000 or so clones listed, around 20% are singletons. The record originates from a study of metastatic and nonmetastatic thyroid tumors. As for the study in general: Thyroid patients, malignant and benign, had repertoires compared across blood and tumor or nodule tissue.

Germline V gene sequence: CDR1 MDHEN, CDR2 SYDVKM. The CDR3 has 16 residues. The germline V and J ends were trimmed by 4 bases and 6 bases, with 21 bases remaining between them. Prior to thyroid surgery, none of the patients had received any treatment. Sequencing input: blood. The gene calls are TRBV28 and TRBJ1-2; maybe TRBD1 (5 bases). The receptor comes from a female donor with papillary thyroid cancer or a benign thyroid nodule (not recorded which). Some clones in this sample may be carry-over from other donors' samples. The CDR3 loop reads CASSSPFSRGEDGYTF. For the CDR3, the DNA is TGTGCCAGCAGTTCTCCTTTCAGTCGGGGGGAGGATGGCTACACCTTC.